These T cell receptor beta chains were read from a single sample in a study of cytomegalovirus exposure and HLA in healthy donors. Sequencing used immunoSEQ multiplex PCR; TCRdb keeps in-frame clones, though not all of them. The sample records 95,000 to 100,000 clones, around 76% being singletons. The sequenced sample consisted of PBMCs. The source is a man aged 35 to 55 in good health and CMV-seropositive. The CDR3 runs from the conserved cysteine through the conserved F or W. D genes are given only for firm matches. The size field is filled for only some rows; it gives once, few, many or a size class.

CDR3 DNA,CDR3 protein,J gene,clone size,CDR3 length,V gene,D gene
TGTGCCAGCAGTTTCAGAGGCTCTGGAAACACCATATATTTT,CASSFRGSGNTIYF,TRBJ1-3,NA,14,TRBV28,NA
TGTGCCGGCCGGACTGAAGGGAACTCCTACGAGCAGTACTTC,CAGRTEGNSYEQYF,TRBJ2-7,once,14,TRBV10-3,NA
TGCGCCAGCAGCTTGGGGGGGCAGGGCGAGCAGTTCTTC,CASSLGGQGEQFF,TRBJ2-1,NA,13,TRBV5-1,NA
TGTGCCAGCAGCAAGCCTCAGGGTGGAGCCTACGAGCAGTACTTC,CASSKPQGGAYEQYF,TRBJ2-7,NA,15,TRBV7-2,NA
TGTGCCAGCAGCTTAGGGGCTAGCGGGAGGAATGAGCAGTTCTTC,CASSLGASGRNEQFF,TRBJ2-1,NA,15,TRBV7-8,TRBD2
TGCGCCAGCAGTGAGTCTGCGGGGGCCGGCACAGATACGCAGTATTTT,CASSESAGAGTDTQYF,TRBJ2-3,NA,16,TRBV10-1,NA
TGTGCCAGCAGCCAATGGGACAGGGAGGGCGAGCAGTACTTC,CASSQWDREGEQYF,TRBJ2-7,NA,14,TRBV7-2,TRBD1
TGTGCCAGCAGTCCACGGGACAGGGGGCATCACGAGCAGTACTTC,CASSPRDRGHHEQYF,TRBJ2-7,NA,15,TRBV6-5,TRBD1
TGTGCCAGTAGTATAGAGGCCAGGGAAATAGATACGCAGTATTTT,CASSIEAREIDTQYF,TRBJ2-3,NA,15,TRBV19,NA
TGTGCCAGCTCCATGGGCAGGGCTGAAGCTTTCTTT,CASSMGRAEAFF,TRBJ1-1,NA,12,TRBV27,NA
TGTGCCAGCAGCCTCGGGGACAGCTACAATGAGCAGTTCTTC,CASSLGDSYNEQFF,TRBJ2-1,NA,14,TRBV9,TRBD1
TGTGCCAGCAGGGACGCAGGGTTTGGGCAGCCCCAGCATTTT,CASRDAGFGQPQHF,TRBJ1-5,NA,14,TRBV6-5,NA
TGTGCCAGCAGTGGAGGGGGCCGCTCCTACGAGCAGTACTTC,CASSGGGRSYEQYF,TRBJ2-7,NA,14,TRBV27,NA
TGTGCCAGCAGTTATGGAGCAACTAATGAAAAACTGTTTTTT,CASSYGATNEKLFF,TRBJ1-4,NA,14,TRBV6-6,NA
TGTGCCATCAGTGATAGACAGAATAACTATGGCTACACCTTC,CAISDRQNNYGYTF,TRBJ1-2,once,14,TRBV10-3,NA
TGTGCCAGCAGCTTAGTACGAGGCGAAGCTTTCTTT,CASSLVRGEAFF,TRBJ1-1,NA,12,TRBV7-9,NA
TGTGCCAGCAGCTTACAGGGAAGCACTGAAGCTTTCTTT,CASSLQGSTEAFF,TRBJ1-1,NA,13,TRBV7-9,NA
TGTGCCACCAAACCCGGGGGGCCCGGTGAGCAGTTCTTC,CATKPGGPGEQFF,TRBJ2-1,NA,13,TRBV10-3,NA